The T cell receptor beta chain under discussion was sequenced for a study of graft-versus-host responses after intestinal transplantation. As for the study in general: Tacrolimus plus steroids were given to all recipients for 2 to 4 years, preceded by anti-thymocyte globulin induction. Study outcomes and limitations: Subjects displaying graft-donor T cell macrochimerism possessed elevated graft-versus-host to host-versus-graft clonal ratios inside allografts. The marrow of recipients harbored GvH clones, and ileum or blood showed some of them first. Early post-transplant declines in HvG were associated with peak levels of circulating GvH clones.

A note on this clone: The target antigen is unknown.

Germline-derived CDR1 and CDR2 are SGHNT and YYREEE (reference sequence). This CDR3 has 16 residues. Trimming removed 1 base at V and 4 bases at J, with 15 bases between. Assay: immunoSEQ multiplex PCR; the TCRdb copy retains only in-frame clones and omits some. The sample lists around 70,000 clones, 89% occurring once. The J gene is TRBJ2-1, the V gene TRBV5-4; D gene unclear. The TCR comes from a human donor who received an intestinal transplant. The sample in question was unstimulated CD8+ T cells sorted from spleen or lymph node cells, obtained before intestinal transplant. CDR3 sequence: CASSLYPTRGYNEQFF. As DNA, the CDR3 is TGTGCCAGCAGCTTGTACCCTACGCGCGGTTACAATGAGCAGTTCTTC.